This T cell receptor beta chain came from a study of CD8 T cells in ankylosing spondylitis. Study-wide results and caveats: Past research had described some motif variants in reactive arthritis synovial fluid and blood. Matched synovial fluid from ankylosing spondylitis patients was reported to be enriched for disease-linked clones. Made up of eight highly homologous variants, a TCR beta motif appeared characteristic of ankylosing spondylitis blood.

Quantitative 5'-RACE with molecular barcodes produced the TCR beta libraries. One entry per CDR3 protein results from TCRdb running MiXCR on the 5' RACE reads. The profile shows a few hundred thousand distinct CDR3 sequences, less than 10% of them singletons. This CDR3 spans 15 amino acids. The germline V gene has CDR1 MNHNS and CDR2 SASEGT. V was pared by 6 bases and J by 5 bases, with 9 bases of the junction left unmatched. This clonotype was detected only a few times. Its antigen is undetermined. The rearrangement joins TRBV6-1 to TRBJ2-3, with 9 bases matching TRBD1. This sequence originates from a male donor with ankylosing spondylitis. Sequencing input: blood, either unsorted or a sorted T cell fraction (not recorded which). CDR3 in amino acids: CASRKTGGAGDTQYF. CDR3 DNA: TGTGCCAGCAGGAAAACAGGGGGCGCAGGAGATACGCAGTATTTT.